This record concerns one T cell receptor beta chain sequence. Its antigen target is currently unknown. The sample holds no much larger clone one base away, and base qualities are not on file. Using a constant-region primer and ProtoScript II reverse transcriptase, TCRbeta-specific cDNA was reverse-transcribed from around 500 ng total RNA. Three nested multiplex PCR rounds, following a slightly modified ARM-PCR procedure, were used to build the TCRbeta libraries. A final 25-cycle PCR with Deep VentR polymerase added sample barcodes and Illumina adapters. Before sequencing, amplicons between 200 and 500 bp were purified from gel using a QIAquick gel extraction kit. TCRbeta amplicons were sequenced on an Illumina HiSeq 2500 with 250-bp paired-end reads. For the original study's pipeline: Quality trimming of reads was performed with Trimmomatic v0.33, and paired reads were merged with FLASH v1.2.11 so that full CDR3 sequences could be recovered. MiGEC v1.2.1b assigned V, D and J germline segments to the rearranged TCRbeta sequences. Clonotype statistics and Shannon-Wiener diversity indices were calculated with VDJtools v1.0.0. To cut down on sampling bias, every analysis after diversity analysis relied on just the 250 most abundant clonotypes from each sample. TCRdb reran the public reads through fastp at Q25 and MiXCR, keeping productive beta chains. Every entry covers one CDR3 protein and lists the most common genes and DNA from its rows. V and J calls and clone size were set by TCRdb, not the authors. Counted in this sample were fewer than 200,000 distinct CDR3 sequences; 85% of them appeared once. Together, the top ten hold 15% to 20% of the sample.

The source of the sample is a study of tumor-infiltrating lymphocytes in primary liver carcinoma (TCRdb year 2017). Study-level background: The five patients, three men and two women aged 30 to 69 years, had hepatocellular carcinoma (four) or combined HCC and intrahepatic cholangiocarcinoma (one). Across five regions of each liver tumor, along with adjacent normal tissue and blood, the study brought together TCRbeta repertoire sequencing, expression microarrays and whole-exome sequencing. Repertoires from technical replicates were highly reproducible, with mean shared-clone rates about 0.91 and correlation coefficients above 0.95. A total of 35 or so specimens from 5 patients underwent TCRbeta repertoire sequencing, comprising roughly 25 tumor regions, 5 adjacent noncancerous liver tissues and 5 peripheral blood samples. To link TCRbeta repertoire diversity with the local molecular phenotype, the approximately 24 tumor region samples were profiled using Agilent mRNA microarrays. The tumors of the five patients were staged as T1-T3 N0M0, with maximum diameters ranging from roughly 4.2 to 10 cm. Samples yielded roughly 3.5 to 8 million productive TCRbeta reads; read depth did not differ significantly between tissue types. Summary of the overall study and its limitations: Because sequencing covered only the TCR beta chain and unpaired alpha chains were not captured, true repertoire diversity is likely underestimated. Compared with blood, tumors had a significantly larger share of the repertoire taken up by the top 250 clones (p = 0.039). Only about 8-25% of top clones were found in all five regions of a tumor, suggesting spatial heterogeneity of tumor-infiltrating T cells. Consistent with antigen-driven expansion, pairs of tumor regions showed higher repertoire overlap (mean about 36%) than either tumor-adjacent pairs (approximately 17%) or tumor-blood pairs (around 14%). Comparison of CD4+ and CD8+ T cell repertoires was precluded by the use of bulk unsorted samples. With just a handful of patients in the study, the authors point out that the findings should be validated in a larger study.

Without any cell sorting, total RNA and DNA were extracted together from around 20-30 mg of bulk tissue using the AllPrep DNA/RNA mini kit. Between November 2015 and 2016, a few patients in China with histopathologically diagnosed primary liver carcinoma had surgical resection. Patients had chronic HBV infection and were treatment-naive at sampling. Each tumor was sampled at five spatially separated regions: the tumor centre plus the superior, inferior, left-lateral and right-lateral poles. More than 90% viable tumor cells were found by histology in every tumor sample. Fresh tumor and adjacent tissue pieces were bisected; one half was stored in RNAlater at -80°C, the other sent for histology. The sample comprised tumor tissue from primary liver carcinoma. This clonotype was sampled from a man aged 35 to 55 with primary liver carcinoma and hepatitis B virus infection.

The DNA sequence is as follows: TGTGCCAACAATTACGCTACAGAATCGGATGAGCAGTTCTTC. Its translation is CANNYATESDEQFF. The rearranged chain carries TRBV6-2 or TRBV6-3 and TRBJ2-1; there is no confident call for the D gene. The cysteine opens and the phenylalanine closes a CDR3 of 14 amino acids. Only CDR3 DNA remains: 42 bases, in frame from the first base. Reading the germline V gene gives CDR1 MNHEY and CDR2 SVGEGT. V is shortened by 10 bases, J by 8 bases, and the region joining them spans 21 bases.